This TCR beta chain derives from a study of cytomegalovirus exposure and HLA in healthy donors. Primers included in the PCR were 60 Vbeta and 13 Jbeta primers. TCRdb's table, derived via immunoSEQ multiplex PCR, lists solely in-frame clones and lacks some. The data show roughly 200,000 clones, with 79% seen just once and around 4.8% held by the top ten. Trimming removed 2 bases at V and 0 bases at J, with 8 bases between. The germline V gene has CDR1 MNHNS and CDR2 SASEGT. The CDR3 covers 15 residues. Specimen: PBMCs. The clonotype comes from a woman aged 25 to 45 in good health and CMV-seropositive. The chain carries TRBV6-1 and TRBJ1-3; D remains unclear. The CDR3 sequence is CASSEYPLSGNTIYF. The DNA of the CDR3 is TGTGCCAGCAGTGAATATCCACTCTCTGGAAACACCATATATTTT.